This T cell receptor (beta chain) was sequenced during a study of blood T cell repertoires in COVID-19. Across the study: Sources were T cells, B-cell-depleted T cells, or PBMCs; the material itself was cDNA or gDNA.

The germline V gene has CDR1 SGHTA and CDR2 FQGTGA. This CDR3 region has 15 residues. V was clipped by 1 base and J by 3 bases, with 12 bases between them. All enrollees were roughly 18 to 100 years old and from approximately 25 US areas. Participants had their cohort set by participant-reported clinical history. Original methodology: Amplified reference gene primers provided the basis for estimating nucleated cell counts. The repertoire was sequenced with immunoSEQ multiplex PCR; TCRdb's copy has only in-frame clones and lacks some. The DNA was the basis for D and trimming; V, J and clone size are from that table. This sample has 130,000 or so clones, with around 80% found just once.

Sample: PBMCs or T cells enriched from blood (not recorded which). V is TRBV7-3 and J is TRBJ1-2; TRBD1 is a possible D gene (6 bases). This TCR derives from a man in his forties with acute COVID-19. DNA for the CDR3: TGTGCCAGCAGCTTAAGGCCAGGGGAAGACTATGGCTACACCTTC. It yields the protein CASSLRPGEDYGYTF.